The 21 T cell receptor beta chains below come from one sample, sequenced in a study of cytomegalovirus exposure and HLA in healthy donors (dated by TCRdb to 2016 to 2017). Receptor libraries were prepared by the immunoSEQ multiplex PCR assay. For the multiplex PCR, a mixture combining 60 forward primers for TCR Vbeta segments and 13 reverse primers for TCR Jbeta segments was used. In TCRdb, the immuneACCESS table is reduced to in-frame sequences with V and J assigned. These tables do not hold every clone; where another copy was compared, an unresolved V gene accounts for under half, and the others remain unexplained. Present in this sample are hundreds of thousands of clones, roughly 83% of which were seen just once. The ten most abundant clones make up approximately 0.71% of the sample. Sample: PBMCs. These receptors were obtained from a boy aged 2 to 10 in good health and CMV-seronegative.

The chain carries TRBV6-1 and TRBJ2-7, with 7 bases that match TRBD2. The J segment lost 0 bases and the V segment lost 2 bases, leaving 7 bases of the junction unmatched. The CDR3 loop spans 16 amino acids. Germline V gene data show CDR1 as MNHNS and CDR2 as SASEGT. The DNA of the CDR3 is TGTGCCAGCAGTGAATTGGGGACTACTCACTCCTACGAGCAGTACTTC. Translating it yields CASSELGTTHSYEQYF.

CDR3 in DNA: TGCGCCAGCAGGGATACTCCGGGTCAGCAGTTCTTC. It yields the protein CASRDTPGQQFF. The chain has TRBV10-1 and TRBJ2-1; D not certain. Germline CDR1 WNHNN, CDR2 SYGVQD (reference sequence). CDR3 length: 12 amino acids. Trimming took off 6 bases at V and 11 bases at J, with 14 bases between the two ends.

This chain uses TRBV18 with TRBJ1-1; 11 bases line up with TRBD1. CDR1 is KGHSH and CDR2 is LQKENI in the germline V gene. Trimming cost V 2 bases and J 1 base; bases outside gene matches: 12. This CDR3 has 19 amino acids. CDR3 amino acids: CASSPRTGGALDRNTEAFF. The DNA of the CDR3 is TGTGCCAGCTCACCAAGGACAGGGGGCGCGCTTGACCGGAACACTGAAGCTTTCTTT.

This chain joins TRBV27 and TRBJ1-2; a weak D match, TRBD1 (6 bases). The CDR3 extends over 13 amino acids. CDR1 MNHEY and CDR2 SMNVEV come from the germline V gene (reference sequence). V was shortened by 4 bases and J by 3 bases, with 9 bases between the two germline ends. CDR3 sequence (DNA): TGTGCCAGCAGTTCTACAGGGCACTATGGCTACACCTTC. It specifies CASSSTGHYGYTF.

Only one count was recorded for this clone. The chain couples TRBV4-2 to TRBJ2-7; D gene uncertain. This CDR3 spans 14 amino acids. Germline V gene sequence: CDR1 LGHNA, CDR2 YNFKEQ. Trimming left V 4 bases short and J 5 bases short, with 15 bases between. The CDR3 is CASSPPLSPDEQYF. CDR3 coding DNA: TGTGCCAGCAGCCCCCCGCTTTCCCCAGACGAGCAGTACTTC.

This clone was seen once. The chain has TRBV7-2 and TRBJ2-7; 11 bases map to TRBD1. With 1 base clipped from V and 6 bases from J, the junction kept 8 bases outside the gene matches. CDR1 SGHTA and CDR2 FQGNSA come from the germline V gene. This CDR3 is 16 amino acids long. The CDR3 coding sequence is TGTGCCAGCAGCTTAGGGGGGACAGGGGGGTTGCCCGAGCAGTACTTC. Its translation: CASSLGGTGGLPEQYF.

This chain uses TRBV10-3 with TRBJ2-2, with D tentatively TRBD2 (5 bases). V was cut by 10 bases and J by 0 bases, with 15 bases left in between. The CDR3 contains 15 residues. Germline V CDR1 and CDR2: ENHRY, SYGVKD. The CDR3 here is CATRDEGSNTGELFF. The CDR3 DNA is TGTGCCACCCGGGATGAGGGCTCGAACACCGGGGAGCTGTTTTTT.

V is TRBV11-2 and J is TRBJ2-7; the match to TRBD1 covers 8 bases. Losses at the gene ends were 1 base for V and 3 bases for J; bases not matched to a gene: 5. Germline assignment: CDR1 SGHAT and CDR2 FQNNGV. The CDR3 length is 15 residues. CDR3 DNA: TGTGCCAGCAGCTTAGGGACAGGGAGAGGCTACGAGCAGTACTTC. This encodes CASSLGTGRGYEQYF.

CDR3 sequence (DNA): TGTGCCAGTAGTATATCGGGGACAGGGATCTCTGGAAACACCATATATTTT. It is translated as CASSISGTGISGNTIYF. The chain employs TRBV19 and TRBJ1-3; 9 bases are a match to TRBD1. The V and J ends lost 2 bases and 0 bases, in that order; junction bases with no gene match: 5. The germline CDR1 and CDR2 sequences are LNHDA and SQIVND (reference sequence). The CDR3 runs 17 residues.

The chain employs TRBV11-1 and TRBJ2-7; 8 positions agree with TRBD2. The junction had 9 bases not matched to a gene; V was cut back by 6 bases and J by 2 bases. Germline V gene sequence: CDR1 SGHAT, CDR2 FQDESV (reference sequence). The CDR3 spans 15 residues. Here the CDR3 reads CASSNPGLGTYEQYF. CDR3 in DNA: TGTGCCAGCAGTAATCCGGGACTAGGAACCTACGAGCAGTACTTC. The entire variable domain, with the rest obtained from reference TRBV11-1 and TRBJ2-7, is as follows: EAEVAQSPRYKITEKSQAVAFWCDPISGHATLYWYRQILGQGPELLVQFQDESVVDDSQLPKDRFSAERLKGVDSTLKIQPAELGDSAMYLCASSNPGLGTYEQYFGPGTRLTVT.

The CDR3 loop is CASSPTVQPQHF. As DNA, the CDR3 is TGTGCCAGCAGCCCGACAGTTCAGCCCCAGCATTTT. The chain combines TRBV5-8 with TRBJ1-5; tentative D call: TRBD1 (5 bases). Germline CDR1 is SGHTS and CDR2 is YDEGEE. The CDR3 sequence is 12 residues long. V gave up 4 bases and J gave up 6 bases, with 8 bases separating them.

Here the CDR3 reads CASSLTGTGEGGYTF. CDR3 DNA sequence: TGTGCCAGCAGTTTGACCGGGACAGGGGAGGGAGGCTACACCTTC. V and J are TRBV27 and TRBJ1-2, with 10 bases matching TRBD1. V shed 3 bases, J shed 8 bases, and the junction held 9 bases outside the gene matches. Germline CDR1 reads MNHEY; CDR2 reads SMNVEV (reference sequence). CDR3 length equals 15 residues.

The rearrangement joins TRBV4-2 to TRBJ1-3; 12 nucleotides align to TRBD1. V lost 3 bases and J lost 7; bases outside the gene matches: 4. The germline V gene has CDR1 LGHNA and CDR2 YNFKEQ. The CDR3 contains 15 residues. CDR3 DNA: TGTGCCAGCAGCCAGACGGGACAGGGGGCCAACACCATATATTTT. Translating it yields CASSQTGQGANTIYF.

The V and J genes are TRBV6-5 and TRBJ2-7, with TRBD1 as a possible D gene (5 bases). Trimming removed 6 bases at V and 2 bases at J, with 17 bases between. Germline V gene sequence: CDR1 MNHEY, CDR2 SVGAGI. This CDR3 is 15 amino acids long. CDR3 amino acids: CASRPIDDSPYEQYF. The CDR3 DNA reads TGTGCCAGCAGACCGATAGACGACAGTCCCTACGAGCAGTACTTC.

The chain joins TRBV12-5 to TRBJ2-1, with D possibly matching TRBD1 (8 bases). This CDR3 spans 14 amino acids. Germline CDR1 is LGHNT and CDR2 is FRNRAP. Trimming cost V 1 base and J 8 bases, with 12 bases left between them. The DNA of the CDR3 is TGTGCTAGTGGTTTGGGACAGGGGAGGGATGAGCAGTTCTTC. Translating gives CASGLGQGRDEQFF. Full variable domain (remainder filled in from reference TRBV12-5 and TRBJ2-1): DARVTQTPRHKVTEMGQEVTMRCQPILGHNTVFWYRQTMMQGLELLAYFRNRAPLDDSGMPKDRFSAEMPDATLATLKIQPSEPRDSAVYFCASGLGQGRDEQFFGPGTRLTVL.

Here the CDR3 reads CASSVVGGRGTEAFF. For the CDR3, the DNA is TGTGCCAGCAGCGTAGTTGGGGGCCGGGGTACTGAAGCTTTCTTT. The V gene is TRBV9, the J gene TRBJ1-1; the D gene is possibly TRBD1 (6 bases). The CDR3 length is 15 residues. Trimming removed 0 bases from V and 5 bases from J, with 14 bases in between. Germline V gives CDR1 SGDLS, CDR2 YYNGEE.

This sequence joins TRBV2 and TRBJ2-1; 10 bases match TRBD2. This CDR3 has 18 amino acids. The germline V gene encodes CDR1 SNHLY and CDR2 FYNNEI. The ends lost 6 bases at V and 3 bases at J; junction bases unmatched: 14. The CDR3 DNA is TGTGCCAGCAGCCGAAACCTCGGACTAGCGGACCGCTACAATGAGCAGTTCTTC. Translation gives CASSRNLGLADRYNEQFF.

The rearrangement joins TRBV19 to TRBJ1-2, with D perhaps matching TRBD1 (6 bases). The V gene lost 2 bases and the J gene lost 8 bases, with 15 bases spanning the gap. Germline V gives CDR1 LNHDA, CDR2 SQIVND (reference sequence). The CDR3 runs 14 residues. The CDR3 DNA reads TGTGCCAGTAGTATACGACAGGCCTCAATGGGCTACACCTTC. This codes for CASSIRQASMGYTF.

The J gene is TRBJ1-2, the V gene TRBV25-1; TRBD1 matches 7 bases. This CDR3 is built from 13 residues. CDR1 is MGHDK, CDR2 SYGVNS, per germline. V lost 8 bases, J lost 7 bases, and 10 bases stayed unmatched. CDR3 sequence (DNA): TGTGCCAGCTCAGACAGGGCTGATCGTGGCTACACCTTC. Translated, it gives CASSDRADRGYTF.

The chain uses TRBV5-1 and TRBJ2-1; 11 nucleotides agree with TRBD1. Trimming cost V 5 bases and J 6 bases; bases outside gene matches: 19. CDR1 and CDR2 from the germline V gene are SGHRS and YFSETQ. This CDR3 is built from 19 residues. The CDR3, as DNA: TGCGCCAGCAGAAGAACCGGGACAGGGGGTTCGATTTATTCCAATGAGCAGTTCTTC. Protein product: CASRRTGTGGSIYSNEQFF.

The chain is built from TRBV2 and TRBJ2-3, with TRBD2 identical over 11 bases. CDR1 and CDR2 (germline): SNHLY, FYNNEI. CDR3 size: 16 residues. V lost 5 bases to trimming and J lost 4 bases; unmatched junction nucleotides: 8. CDR3 sequence: CASSLTSGGHADTQYF. Written as DNA, the CDR3 is TGTGCCAGCAGTCTTACTAGCGGGGGACACGCAGATACGCAGTATTTT.